This is a list of T cell receptor beta chains from one sample in a study of vaccination and CD4 T cells after COVID-19. A single record per CDR3 protein comes from TCRdb applying MiXCR to the PCR reads. The table records some 16,000 distinct CDR3 sequences, around 52% of them present only once. Which antigens these TCRs recognize remains unknown. The sequencing input was CD4+ T cells from blood, cultured in vitro. Every receptor here comes from a human donor who had recovered from COVID-19. Both conserved end residues are part of each CDR3. A D gene is named only where the DNA matches it firmly. A row's size may be missing; if present it is once, few, many or a size class.

v_gene,d_gene,j_gene,abundance,CDR3aa,CDR3nt
TRBV19,.,TRBJ1-3,few,CASSIGQVYSGNTIYF,TGTGCCAGTAGTATAGGACAGGTGTACTCTGGAAACACCATATATTTT
TRBV6-1,.,TRBJ1-1,.,CASTSNTEAFF,TGTGCCAGCACGAGTAACACTGAAGCTTTCTTT
TRBV5-4,.,TRBJ1-1,.,CASSPRPMNTEAFF,TGTGCCAGCAGCCCCAGGCCCATGAACACTGAAGCTTTCTTT
TRBV7-9,.,TRBJ2-1,.,CASSFSEASYNEQFF,TGTGCCAGCAGCTTTTCAGAGGCCTCCTACAATGAGCAGTTCTTC
TRBV6-1,TRBD1,TRBJ1-2,.,CASSEQGQGRFGGYTF,TGTGCCAGCAGTGAACAAGGACAGGGAAGGTTCGGCGGCTACACCTTC
TRBV5-4,.,TRBJ1-2,.,CASSSPSVANYGYTF,TGTGCCAGCAGCTCGCCCTCGGTGGCGAACTATGGCTACACCTTC
TRBV15,TRBD2,TRBJ2-4,.,CATSRDSGSQNIQYF,TGTGCCACCAGCAGAGATAGCGGGAGCCAAAACATTCAGTACTTC
TRBV6-2/TRBV6-3,.,TRBJ1-1,.,CASSLEGGARNTEAFF,TGTGCCAGCAGTCTCGAGGGGGGGGCGAGGAACACTGAAGCTTTCTTT
TRBV18,.,TRBJ2-7,.,CASSPPGMSGSYEQYF,TGTGCCAGCTCACCACCGGGAATGTCAGGTTCCTACGAGCAGTACTTC
TRBV20-1,.,TRBJ2-4,few,CSAQRDIQYF,TGCAGTGCCCAAAGGGACATTCAGTACTTC